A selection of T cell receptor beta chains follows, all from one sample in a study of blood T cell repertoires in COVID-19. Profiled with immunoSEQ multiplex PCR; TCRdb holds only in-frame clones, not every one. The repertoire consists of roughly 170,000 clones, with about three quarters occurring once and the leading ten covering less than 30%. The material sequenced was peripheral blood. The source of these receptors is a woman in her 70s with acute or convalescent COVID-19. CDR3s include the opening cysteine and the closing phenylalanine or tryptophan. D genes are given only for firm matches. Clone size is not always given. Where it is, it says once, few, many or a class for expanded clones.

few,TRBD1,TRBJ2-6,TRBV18,CASSPGQGRPSGANVLTF,TGTGCCAGCTCACCAGGACAGGGACGGCCCTCTGGGGCCAACGTCCTGACTTTC
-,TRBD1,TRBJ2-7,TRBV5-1,CASSLVPGQGYEQYF,TGCGCCAGCAGCTTGGTCCCGGGACAGGGATACGAGCAGTACTTC
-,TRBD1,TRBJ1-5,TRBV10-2,CASSDDRAIGPQHF,TGCGCCAGCAGTGACGACAGGGCAATCGGTCCCCAGCATTTT
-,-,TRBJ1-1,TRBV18,CASAQGLDTEAFF,TGTGCCAGCGCGCAGGGCCTTGACACTGAAGCTTTCTTT
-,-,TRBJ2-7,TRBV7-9,CASSLFSGEQYF,TGTGCCAGCAGCCTATTTTCGGGCGAGCAGTACTTC
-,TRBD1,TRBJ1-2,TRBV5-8,CASSERGGQAIYGYTF,TGTGCCAGCAGCGAGCGTGGGGGACAGGCGATCTATGGCTACACCTTC
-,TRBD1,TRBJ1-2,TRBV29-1,CSVEGSHRGYNYGYTF,TGCAGCGTTGAAGGTTCCCACAGGGGATATAACTATGGCTACACCTTC
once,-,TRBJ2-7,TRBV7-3,CASSSPPGEQYF,TGTGCCAGCAGTTCACCTCCGGGGGAGCAGTACTTC
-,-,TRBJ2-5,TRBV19,CASSVAGQETQYF,TGTGCCAGTAGTGTCGCAGGCCAAGAGACCCAGTACTTC
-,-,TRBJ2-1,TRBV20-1,CSAPRASEQFF,TGCAGTGCTCCCCGAGCGAGTGAGCAGTTCTTC
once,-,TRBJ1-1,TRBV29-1,CSGHRGTEAFF,TGCAGCGGACATAGGGGCACTGAAGCTTTCTTT
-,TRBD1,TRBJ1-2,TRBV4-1,CASSERTGTAYGYTF,TGCGCCAGCAGCGAACGCACCGGGACAGCATATGGCTACACCTTC
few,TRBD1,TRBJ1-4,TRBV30,CAWSALGTANEKLFF,TGTGCCTGGAGCGCGTTAGGGACAGCTAATGAAAAACTGTTTTTT
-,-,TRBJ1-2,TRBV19,CASSVTGLGRGARVGYTF,TGTGCCAGTAGTGTCACAGGGTTAGGGAGAGGAGCCAGGGTTGGCTACACCTTC
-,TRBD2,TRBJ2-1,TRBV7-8,CASSLDWVSGGRANNEQFF,TGTGCCAGCAGCTTAGATTGGGTCTCGGGCGGGAGGGCCAACAATGAGCAGTTCTTC
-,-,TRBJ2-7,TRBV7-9,CASSPGGGLSYEQYF,TGTGCCAGCAGCCCCGGGGGAGGACTATCCTACGAGCAGTACTTC
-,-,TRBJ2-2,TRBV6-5,CASRRQVPAGELFF,TGTGCCAGCAGGCGACAGGTCCCCGCCGGGGAGCTGTTTTTT